This entry concerns a single T cell receptor beta chain. Its antigen is not known. The identical CDR3 is also encoded by other nucleotide sequences in the sample. This sample was included in a study of T cells in localized non-small cell lung cancer. Study-level findings and limits: Adjacent lung was found to contain a median about 55 of the top 100 tumor clones. Clonality peaked in uninvolved adjacent lung rather than tumor.

This CDR3 comprises 13 residues. The V gene's germline CDR1 is MNHNS and CDR2 SASEGT. V lost 6 bases, J lost 0 bases, and 8 bases lay in between. Assay: immunoSEQ multiplex PCR; the TCRdb copy retains only in-frame clones and omits some. The sample lists about 77,000 clones, 85% to 90% occurring once. This specimen was peripheral blood, taken before any cancer treatment. The V and J genes are TRBV6-1 and TRBJ1-1; maybe TRBD1 (5 bases). The receptor's source is a woman aged 40-69 years with stage I squamous cell lung carcinoma. CDR3 DNA: TGTGCCAGCAGCCCGACAGTGAACACTGAAGCTTTCTTT. This gives the protein CASSPTVNTEAFF.